One and the same sample provided the 10 T cell receptor beta chains below, sequenced in a study of blood T cell repertoires in COVID-19. Generated by immunoSEQ multiplex PCR, the TCRdb table keeps only in-frame clones and is missing some. The table lists 70,000 or so clones, more than 75% of them singletons, with around 5.3% in the top ten. The sequencing input was peripheral blood. The receptors stem from a man aged 50 to 59 with active COVID-19.

The chain recombines TRBV21-1 with TRBJ1-1. TRBV21-1 counts as a pseudogene. The CDR3 runs 15 residues. CDR3 loop: CASRMEGRDEPEAFF. In nucleotides, the CDR3 is TGTGCCAGCAGGATGGAGGGCAGGGACGAGCCTGAAGCTTTCTTT.

The chain carries TRBV30 and TRBJ1-3; the D gene is possibly TRBD1 (6 bases). The CDR3 runs 15 residues. The germline V gene has CDR1 GTSNPN and CDR2 SVGIG (reference sequence). Trimming pared 3 bases from V and 0 bases from J, leaving 12 bases between. The CDR3, as DNA: TGTGCCTGGAGCTTAGGACAGTTCTCTGGAAACACCATATATTTT. As protein: CAWSLGQFSGNTIYF.

The chain is built from TRBV6-2 or TRBV6-3 and TRBJ2-7; 8 positions match TRBD2. Germline CDR1 reads MNHEY; CDR2 reads SVGEGT. This CDR3 region has 15 residues. Losses at the gene ends were 5 bases for V and 1 base for J; bases not matched to a gene: 7. The CDR3 DNA sequence: TGTGCCAGCAGTCTTACTAGCGGAGGATCCTACGAGCAGTACTTC. Protein sequence: CASSLTSGGSYEQYF.

The chain combines TRBV9 with TRBJ2-3; 11 bases align to TRBD2. CDR1 is SGDLS, CDR2 YYNGEE, per germline. The CDR3 covers 17 residues. Losses at the gene ends were 1 base for V and 3 bases for J; bases not matched to a gene: 7. The CDR3 sequence: CASSVRASGRRTDTQYF. For the CDR3, the DNA is TGTGCCAGCAGCGTAAGGGCTAGCGGGAGGAGGACAGATACGCAGTATTTT.

The rearrangement uses TRBV28 and TRBJ1-3, with D possibly being TRBD1 (5 bases). Germline V lookup: CDR1 MDHEN, CDR2 SYDVKM. V lost 3 bases and J lost 0, with 15 bases in between. The CDR3 runs 17 residues. As DNA, the CDR3 is TGTGCCAGCAGTTTTGGGTCAGGGTCCATCTCTGGAAACACCATATATTTT. Its translation: CASSFGSGSISGNTIYF.

J is TRBJ1-1 and V is TRBV18; 10 bases are a match to TRBD1. The V segment lost 1 base and the J segment 4 bases; nucleotides outside the gene matches: 3. This CDR3 region has 15 residues. Germline V CDR1 and CDR2: KGHSH, LQKENI. As DNA, the CDR3 is TGTGCCAGCTCACCACGATGGACAGGGGGCACTGAAGCTTTCTTT. Translated, it gives CASSPRWTGGTEAFF.

This chain joins TRBV2 and TRBJ2-5; 10 nucleotides align to TRBD2. The V segment lost 5 bases and the J segment 3 bases; nucleotides outside the gene matches: 3. Germline V gene data show CDR1 as SNHLY and CDR2 as FYNNEI. The CDR3 extends over 14 amino acids. CDR3 in amino acids: CASSRTSGKETQYF. The CDR3 nucleotides read TGTGCCAGCAGTAGGACTAGCGGTAAAGAGACCCAGTACTTC.

The chain is built from TRBV5-1 and TRBJ1-3, with D possibly TRBD1 on 5 matching bases. V was shortened by 6 bases and J by 0 bases, with 10 bases between the two germline ends. The CDR3 consists of 14 residues. Germline V gene data show CDR1 as SGHRS and CDR2 as YFSETQ. The CDR3 DNA is TGCGCCAGCAAGACAGATTCCTCTGGAAACACCATATATTTT. Translation: CASKTDSSGNTIYF.

V gene TRBV2 combines with J gene TRBJ2-5, with 7 bases fitting TRBD1. Germline CDR1 is SNHLY and CDR2 is FYNNEI. The CDR3 sequence is 13 residues long. V shed 5 bases, J shed 5 bases, and the junction held 5 bases outside the gene matches. The CDR3 nucleotides are TGTGCCAGCAGTATCAACAGGGGCGAGACCCAGTACTTC. This sequence encodes CASSINRGETQYF.

This chain joins TRBV5-6 and TRBJ2-7; D may be TRBD1 (5 bases). The CDR3 extends over 13 amino acids. V was cut by 4 bases and J by 1 base, with 9 bases left in between. Germline V gene data show CDR1 as SGHDT and CDR2 as YYEEEE. The DNA of the CDR3 is TGTGCCAGCAGCGATAGACAGTCCTACGAGCAGTACTTC. This sequence encodes CASSDRQSYEQYF.